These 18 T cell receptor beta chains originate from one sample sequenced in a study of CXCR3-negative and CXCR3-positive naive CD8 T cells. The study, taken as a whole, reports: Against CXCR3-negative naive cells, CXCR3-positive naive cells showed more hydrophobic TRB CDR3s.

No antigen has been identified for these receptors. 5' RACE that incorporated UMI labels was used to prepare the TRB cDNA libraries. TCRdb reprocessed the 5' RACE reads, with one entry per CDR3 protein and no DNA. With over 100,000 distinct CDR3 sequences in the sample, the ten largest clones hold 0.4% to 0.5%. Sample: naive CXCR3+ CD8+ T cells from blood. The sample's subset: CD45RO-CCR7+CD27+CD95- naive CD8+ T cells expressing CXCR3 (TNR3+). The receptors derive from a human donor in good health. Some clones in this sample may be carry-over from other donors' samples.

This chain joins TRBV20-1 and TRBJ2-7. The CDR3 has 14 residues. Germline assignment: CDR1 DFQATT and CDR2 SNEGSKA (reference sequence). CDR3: CSARDQGSAYEQYF.

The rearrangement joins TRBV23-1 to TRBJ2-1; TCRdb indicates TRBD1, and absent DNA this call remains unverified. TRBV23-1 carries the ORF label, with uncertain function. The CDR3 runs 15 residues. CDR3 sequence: CASSKTGGDYNEQFF.

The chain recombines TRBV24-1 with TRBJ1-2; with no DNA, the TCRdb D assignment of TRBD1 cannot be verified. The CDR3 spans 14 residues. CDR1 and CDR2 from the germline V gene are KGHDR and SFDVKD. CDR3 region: CATSDAGQNYGYTF.

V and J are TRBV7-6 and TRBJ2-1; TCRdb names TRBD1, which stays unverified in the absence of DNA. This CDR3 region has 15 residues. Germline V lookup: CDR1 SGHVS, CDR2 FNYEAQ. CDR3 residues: CASSFGTGGSNEQFF.

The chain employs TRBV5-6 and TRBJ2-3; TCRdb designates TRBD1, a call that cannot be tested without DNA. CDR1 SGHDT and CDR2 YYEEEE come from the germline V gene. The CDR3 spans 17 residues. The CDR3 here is CASSLGLGDSRTDTQYF. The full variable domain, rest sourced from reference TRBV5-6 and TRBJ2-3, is DAGVTQSPTHLIKTRGQQVTLRCSPKSGHDTVSWYQQALGQGPQFIFQYYEEEERQRGNFPDRFSGHQFPNYSSELNVNALLLGDSALYLCASSLGLGDSRTDTQYFGPGTRLTVL.

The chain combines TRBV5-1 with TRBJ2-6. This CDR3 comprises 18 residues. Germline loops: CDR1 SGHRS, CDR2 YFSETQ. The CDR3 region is CASSWLSMAGSGANVLTF.

CDR3: CASRGQGVWETQYF. V gene TRBV12-3 or TRBV12-4 combines with J gene TRBJ2-5; TCRdb returns TRBD1, unconfirmable since there is no DNA. This CDR3 spans 14 amino acids.

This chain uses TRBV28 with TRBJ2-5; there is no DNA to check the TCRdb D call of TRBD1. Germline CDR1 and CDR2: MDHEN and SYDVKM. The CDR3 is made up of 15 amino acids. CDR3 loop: CASSTAGDTEETQYF.

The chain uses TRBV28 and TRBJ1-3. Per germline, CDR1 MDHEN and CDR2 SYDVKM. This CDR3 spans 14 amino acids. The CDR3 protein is CASSLRGSGNTIYF.

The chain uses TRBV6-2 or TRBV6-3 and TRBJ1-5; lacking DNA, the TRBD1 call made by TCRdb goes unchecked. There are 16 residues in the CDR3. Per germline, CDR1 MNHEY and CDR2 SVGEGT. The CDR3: CASSYSGGMGNQPQHF.

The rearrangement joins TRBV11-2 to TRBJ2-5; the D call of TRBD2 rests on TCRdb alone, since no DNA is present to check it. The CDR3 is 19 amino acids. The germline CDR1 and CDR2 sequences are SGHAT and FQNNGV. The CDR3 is CASISILGTSGTPQETQYF.

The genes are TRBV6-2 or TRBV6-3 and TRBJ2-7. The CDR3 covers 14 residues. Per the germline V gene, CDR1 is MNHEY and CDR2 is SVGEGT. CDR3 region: CASSYSTSAYEQYF.

This CDR3 is CASSLYRADTEAFF. V usage is TRBV5-1 and J usage is TRBJ1-1; TCRdb selects TRBD1, and the lack of DNA leaves this call unchecked. The CDR3 runs 14 residues. CDR1 and CDR2 (germline): SGHRS, YFSETQ.

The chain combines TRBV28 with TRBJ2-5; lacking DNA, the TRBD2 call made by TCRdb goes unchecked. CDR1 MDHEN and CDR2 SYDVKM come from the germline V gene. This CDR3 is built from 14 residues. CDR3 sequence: CASSYSGTGETQYF.

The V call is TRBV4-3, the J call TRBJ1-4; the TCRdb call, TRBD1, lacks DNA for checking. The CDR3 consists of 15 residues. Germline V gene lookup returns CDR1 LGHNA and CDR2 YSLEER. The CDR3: CASGQRLTGYEKLFF.

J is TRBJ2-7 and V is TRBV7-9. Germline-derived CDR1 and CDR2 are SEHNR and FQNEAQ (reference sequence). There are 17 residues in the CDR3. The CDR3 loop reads CASSLAPQDGNSYEQYF.

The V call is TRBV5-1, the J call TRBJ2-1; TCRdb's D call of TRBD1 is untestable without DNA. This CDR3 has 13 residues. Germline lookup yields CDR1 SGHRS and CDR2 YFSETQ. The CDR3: CASSRTGGLQQFF.

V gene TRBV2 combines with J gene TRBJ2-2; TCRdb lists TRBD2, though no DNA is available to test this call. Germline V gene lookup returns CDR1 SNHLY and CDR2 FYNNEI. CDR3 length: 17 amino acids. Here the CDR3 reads CASSLAGVLGNTGELFF. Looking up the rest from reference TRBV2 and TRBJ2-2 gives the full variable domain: EPEVTQTPSHQVTQMGQEVILRCVPISNHLYFYWYRQILGQKVEFLVSFYNNEISEKSEIFDDQFSVERPDGSNFTLKIRSTKLEDSAMYFCASSLAGVLGNTGELFFGEGSRLTVL.